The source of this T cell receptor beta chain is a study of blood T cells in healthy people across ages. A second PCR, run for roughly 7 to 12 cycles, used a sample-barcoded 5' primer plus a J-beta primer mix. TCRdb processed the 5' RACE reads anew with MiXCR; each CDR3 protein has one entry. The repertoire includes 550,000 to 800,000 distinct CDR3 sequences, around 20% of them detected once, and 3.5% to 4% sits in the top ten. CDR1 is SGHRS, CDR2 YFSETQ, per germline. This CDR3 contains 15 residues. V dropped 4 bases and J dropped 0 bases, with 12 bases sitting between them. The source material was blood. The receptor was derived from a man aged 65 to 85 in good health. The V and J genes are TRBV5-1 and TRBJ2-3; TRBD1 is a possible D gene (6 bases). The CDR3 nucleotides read TGCGCCAGCAGCCCAGGGGTCCCTAGCACAGATACGCAGTATTTT. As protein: CASSPGVPSTDTQYF.